This T cell receptor beta chain was obtained from a study of shared clonotypes between healthy human individuals. After removal of 3 bases from V and 7 bases from J, the junction contained 6 bases not matched to a gene. Germline CDR1 reads SGDLS; CDR2 reads YYNGEE. This CDR3 region has 15 residues. Broader study findings: In this cohort, only blood was sampled, and tissue repertoires likely differ. Clonotype sharing among donors, it was expected, would be affected by sequencing depth. Estimated richness values were generally larger in naive subsets than in memory subsets.

A word on this clone: What it recognizes is unknown.

This table comes from immunoSEQ multiplex PCR, and its TCRdb copy is limited to in-frame clones, with some not included. Of 700,000 or so clones listed, 72% are singletons. This sequence joins TRBV9 and TRBJ1-4; TRBD1 matches at 10 bases. This receptor was obtained from a woman aged 25 to 39 in good health. Material for sequencing was memory CD4+ T cells sorted from blood. Subset in this sample: CD45RA-negative fraction. CDR3 nucleotide sequence: TGTGCCAGCAGCGCCGACAGGGGGCGCACTGAAAAACTGTTTTTT. It codes for CASSADRGRTEKLFF.